These 27 T cell receptor beta chains were all obtained from the same sample, sequenced in a study of T cells expressing NK-cell markers. No DNA is given; TCRdb re-called the 5' RACE reads and lists each CDR3 protein once. The sample holds about 460,000 distinct CDR3 sequences. Sequencing was carried out using blood T cells: a sorted CD56 or NKG2C T cell subset, CD4+ or CD8+ T cells, or bulk PBMC T cells (not recorded which). The receptors shown here come from a woman aged 45 to 65 in good health.

The chain is built from TRBV13 and TRBJ2-1. The CDR3 is 13 amino acids. Germline CDR1 reads PRHDT; CDR2 reads FYEKMQ (reference sequence). The CDR3 sequence is CASSLGPRQQQFF.

The rearrangement joins TRBV6-5 to TRBJ2-7; TCRdb outputs TRBD1, but without DNA this stays unchecked. The CDR3 is 13 amino acids. Germline V gives CDR1 MNHEY, CDR2 SVGAGI. Here the CDR3 reads CASAGGYTYEQYF.

CDR3: CASSHSGTSYNEQFF. The chain uses TRBV3-1 and TRBJ2-1; TCRdb reports TRBD2, a call that lacks DNA to check it against. The CDR3 totals 15 residues. Germline V gene data show CDR1 as LGHDT and CDR2 as YNNKEL (reference sequence).

The chain is built from TRBV5-5 and TRBJ2-5. The V gene's germline CDR1 is SGHKS and CDR2 YYEKEE (reference sequence). The CDR3 has 13 amino acids. Here the CDR3 reads CASSSDYQETQYF.

This chain connects TRBV6-2 or TRBV6-3 to TRBJ2-3; the D call of TRBD2 rests on TCRdb alone, since no DNA is present to check it. The CDR3 covers 18 residues. The germline V gene encodes CDR1 MNHEY and CDR2 SVGEGT. CDR3: CASSPRRTSGKYTDTQYF.

The V call is TRBV29-1, the J call TRBJ2-2; TCRdb proposes TRBD1, but this gene call is untestable without DNA. CDR3 length equals 14 residues. The germline gives CDR1 SQVTM, CDR2 ANQGSEA. CDR3 loop: CSVQRGGLGGELFF.

The chain employs TRBV28 and TRBJ2-5; there is no DNA to check the TCRdb D call of TRBD2. In germline, CDR1 is MDHEN, CDR2 SYDVKM. The CDR3 totals 14 residues. This chain's CDR3 is CASGGGLAQETQYF.

The rearrangement uses TRBV6-5 and TRBJ2-3. From germline, CDR1 is MNHEY and CDR2 SVGAGI. This CDR3 is 15 amino acids long. The CDR3 spells CASSPTRSGTDTQYF.

The rearrangement uses TRBV3-1 and TRBJ2-1. CDR1 is LGHDT and CDR2 is YNNKEL in the germline V gene (reference sequence). This CDR3 is built from 13 residues. CDR3 in amino acids: CASSRGAYNEQFF.

The chain has TRBV14 and TRBJ2-2; TCRdb designates TRBD1, a call that cannot be tested without DNA. CDR1 and CDR2 (germline): SGHDN, FVKESK. The CDR3 has 15 residues. This CDR3 reads CASSQEDSFTGELFF.

This chain uses TRBV11-3 with TRBJ2-2; TCRdb returns TRBD1, unconfirmable since there is no DNA. The CDR3 is made up of 17 amino acids. Germline values: CDR1 SGHNT, CDR2 YENEEA. The CDR3 protein is CASSSGGTVKRPGELFF.

The V call is TRBV5-1, the J call TRBJ2-5; TCRdb's D call, TRBD2, is unchecked because there is no DNA. Germline values: CDR1 SGHRS, CDR2 YFSETQ. The CDR3 runs to 15 residues. The chain's CDR3 is CASSDGLAGRETQYF.

This chain's CDR3 is CASSLWGYGYTF. This chain connects TRBV12-3 or TRBV12-4 to TRBJ1-2; TCRdb selects TRBD1, and the lack of DNA leaves this call unchecked. CDR3 size: 12 residues.

This chain uses TRBV20-1 with TRBJ2-7; TCRdb designates TRBD1, a call that cannot be tested without DNA. Germline V CDR1 and CDR2: DFQATT, SNEGSKA (reference sequence). The CDR3 has 14 amino acids. The CDR3 sequence is CSAREGVAPYEQYF.

This chain uses TRBV10-2 with TRBJ2-1. The germline CDR1 and CDR2 sequences are WSHSY and SAAADI. The CDR3 contains 16 residues. The CDR3 is CASSEAALRKYNEQFF.

The chain has TRBV4-1 and TRBJ2-7; the TRBD1 assignment by TCRdb is unverifiable without DNA. This CDR3 has 16 amino acids. Per germline, CDR1 MGHRA and CDR2 YSYEKL. The CDR3 protein is CASSQGQTAFSYEQYF.

V and J are TRBV4-2 and TRBJ1-1; TCRdb returns TRBD1, unconfirmable since there is no DNA. Per the germline V gene, CDR1 is LGHNA and CDR2 is YNFKEQ. The CDR3 has 13 amino acids. CDR3 sequence: CASSQDQGIEAFF.

The chain combines TRBV30 with TRBJ2-2; TCRdb calls TRBD2, which cannot be checked without DNA. Germline-derived CDR1 and CDR2 are GTSNPN and SVGIG (reference sequence). This CDR3 is built from 13 residues. CDR3 in amino acids: CAWNLVGVGELFF.

The chain recombines TRBV20-1 with TRBJ1-1; without DNA, the TCRdb call of TRBD1 cannot be checked. Per the germline V gene, CDR1 is DFQATT and CDR2 is SNEGSKA (reference sequence). This CDR3 has 17 residues. The CDR3 protein is CSAPHRRGAQGGTEAFF.

The chain recombines TRBV12-3 or TRBV12-4 with TRBJ1-5; the TRBD1 assignment by TCRdb is unverifiable without DNA. The CDR3 runs to 15 residues. The CDR3 protein is CASKIGTGQVQPQHF.

The chain links TRBV24-1 to TRBJ2-4; TCRdb picks TRBD1, but there is no DNA to check that call. This CDR3 has 12 residues. Per the germline V gene, CDR1 is KGHDR and CDR2 is SFDVKD. This chain's CDR3 is CATSEPLGRKYF.

This chain connects TRBV7-2 to TRBJ1-5; the TCRdb call, TRBD1, lacks DNA for checking. CDR3 length equals 16 residues. Germline loops: CDR1 SGHTA, CDR2 FQGNSA. Here the CDR3 reads CASSLDRGRADQPQHF. The whole variable domain, filled in from reference TRBV7-2 and TRBJ1-5, reads GAGVSQSPSNKVTEKGKDVELRCDPISGHTALYWYRQSLGQGLEFLIYFQGNSAPDKSGLPSDRFSAERTGGSVSTLTIQRTQQEDSAVYLCASSLDRGRADQPQHFGDGTRLSIL.

J is TRBJ2-3 and V is TRBV10-3; TCRdb reports TRBD2, a call that lacks DNA to check it against. Germline V gene sequence: CDR1 ENHRY, CDR2 SYGVKD. The CDR3 consists of 15 residues. This CDR3 is CAISGTSGDADTQYF.

The V gene is TRBV12-3 or TRBV12-4, the J gene TRBJ2-1. The CDR3 is 15 amino acids. The chain's CDR3 is CASSSNVGGRFEQFF.

This rearrangement joins TRBV28 to TRBJ2-7. CDR1 and CDR2 from the germline V gene are MDHEN and SYDVKM. The CDR3 is 12 amino acids. CDR3 sequence: CASSSFKGEQYF. The variable domain in full, completed from reference TRBV28 and TRBJ2-7, reads DVKVTQSSRYLVKRTGEKVFLECVQDMDHENMFWYRQDPGLGLRLIYFSYDVKMKEKGDIPEGYSVSREKKERFSLILESASTNQTSMYLCASSSFKGEQYFGPGTRLTVT.

The chain joins TRBV3-1 to TRBJ2-1; TCRdb reports TRBD1, a call that lacks DNA to check it against. The CDR3 extends over 19 amino acids. The V gene's germline CDR1 is LGHDT and CDR2 YNNKEL (reference sequence). The CDR3 here is CASSQGSRTFLSSYNEQFF.

This chain connects TRBV6-6 to TRBJ1-5; TCRdb designates TRBD1, a call that cannot be tested without DNA. The CDR3 sequence is 13 residues long. From germline, CDR1 is MNHNY and CDR2 SVGAGI (reference sequence). The CDR3 protein is CASSTKDTQPQHF.